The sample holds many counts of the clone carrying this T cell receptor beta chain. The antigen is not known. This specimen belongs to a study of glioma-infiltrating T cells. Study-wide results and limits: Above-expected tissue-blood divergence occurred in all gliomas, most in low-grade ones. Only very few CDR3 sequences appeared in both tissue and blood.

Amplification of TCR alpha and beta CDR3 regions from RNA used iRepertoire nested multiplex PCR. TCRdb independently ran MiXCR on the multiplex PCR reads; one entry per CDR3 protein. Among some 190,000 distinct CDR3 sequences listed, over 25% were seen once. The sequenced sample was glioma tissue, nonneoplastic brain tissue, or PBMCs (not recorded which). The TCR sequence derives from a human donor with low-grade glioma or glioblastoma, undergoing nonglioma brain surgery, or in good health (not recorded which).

CDR3 sequence: CASSPHAGGKKNTEAFF. The CDR3 coding sequence is TGTGCCAGTAGTCCCCACGCAGGGGGGAAGAAGAACACTGAAGCTTTCTTT. This chain joins TRBV19 and TRBJ1-1; the match to TRBD1 covers 7 bases. Germline values: CDR1 LNHDA, CDR2 SQIVND (reference sequence). The CDR3 extends over 17 amino acids. J lost 1 base, V lost 5 bases, and 13 bases had no gene match.